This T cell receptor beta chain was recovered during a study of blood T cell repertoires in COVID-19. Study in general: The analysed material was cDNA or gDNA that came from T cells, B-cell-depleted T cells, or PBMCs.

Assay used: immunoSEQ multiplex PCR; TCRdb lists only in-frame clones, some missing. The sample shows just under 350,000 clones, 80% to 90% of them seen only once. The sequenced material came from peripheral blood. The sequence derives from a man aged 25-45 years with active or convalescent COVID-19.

CDR3 loop: CSVVAGGTDTQYF. The CDR3 DNA is TGCAGCGTTGTAGCGGGAGGCACAGATACGCAGTATTTT. The chain employs TRBV29-1 and TRBJ2-3; 9 nucleotides match TRBD2. The CDR3 covers 13 residues. Germline V gene lookup returns CDR1 SQVTM and CDR2 ANQGSEA. V shed 4 bases and J 1 base; nucleotides not matched to a gene: 0.